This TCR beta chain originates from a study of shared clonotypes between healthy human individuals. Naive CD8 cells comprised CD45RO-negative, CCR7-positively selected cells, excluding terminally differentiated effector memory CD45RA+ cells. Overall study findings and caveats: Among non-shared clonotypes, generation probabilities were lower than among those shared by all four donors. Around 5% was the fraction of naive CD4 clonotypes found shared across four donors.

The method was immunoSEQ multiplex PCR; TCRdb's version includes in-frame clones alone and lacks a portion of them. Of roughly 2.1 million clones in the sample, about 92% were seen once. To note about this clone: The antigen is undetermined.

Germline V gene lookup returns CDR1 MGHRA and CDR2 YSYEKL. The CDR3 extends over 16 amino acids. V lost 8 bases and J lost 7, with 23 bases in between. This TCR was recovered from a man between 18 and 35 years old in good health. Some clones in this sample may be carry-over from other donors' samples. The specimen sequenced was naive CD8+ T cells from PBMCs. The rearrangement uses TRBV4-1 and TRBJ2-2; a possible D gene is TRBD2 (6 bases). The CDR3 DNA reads TGCGCCAGCGCCACCCTGGGCGGGGCAGGAGTCGGGGAGCTGTTTTTT. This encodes CASATLGGAGVGELFF.